This T cell receptor (beta chain) appears in the sequencing data of a study of blood T cell repertoires in COVID-19. Study at large: Sites across the United States, Italy and Spain contributed samples from acute and convalescent COVID-19.

The CDR3 spans 13 residues. CDR1 is SQVTM and CDR2 is ANQGSEA in the germline V gene. Trimming stripped 6 bases from V and 2 bases from J, with 13 bases between. Authors' data handling: Amplification of reference gene primers provided the estimated nucleated cell counts. Assay used: immunoSEQ multiplex PCR; TCRdb lists only in-frame clones, some missing. V and J calls and clone size follow that table, whereas D and trimming were derived from the DNA. The sample includes 80,000 to 90,000 clones, about 85% of them seen just once. Sequenced input: peripheral blood. The receptor was isolated from a woman between 70 and 85 years old with acute or convalescent COVID-19. The V gene is TRBV29-1, the J gene TRBJ1-1; D possibly corresponds to TRBD1 (6 bases). This CDR3 is CSVLGQINTEAFF. The CDR3 DNA reads as TGCAGCGTGCTCGGACAGATAAACACTGAAGCTTTCTTT. Full variable domain (remainder filled in from reference TRBV29-1 and TRBJ1-1): SAVISQKPSRDICQRGTSLTIQCQVDSQVTMMFWYRQQPGQSLTLIATANQGSEATYESGFVIDKFPISRPNLTFSTLTVSNMSPEDSSIYLCSVLGQINTEAFFGQGTRLTVV.